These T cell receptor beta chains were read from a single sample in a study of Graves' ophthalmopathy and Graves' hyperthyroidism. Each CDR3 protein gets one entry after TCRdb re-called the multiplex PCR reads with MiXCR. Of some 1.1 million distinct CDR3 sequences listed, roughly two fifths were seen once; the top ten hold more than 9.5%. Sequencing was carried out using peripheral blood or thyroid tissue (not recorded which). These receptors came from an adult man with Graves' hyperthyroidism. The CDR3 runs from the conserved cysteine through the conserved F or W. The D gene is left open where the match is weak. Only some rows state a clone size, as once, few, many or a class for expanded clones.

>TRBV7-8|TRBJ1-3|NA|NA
TGTGCCAGCAGCTCCCGGGACATACCGCTCTCTGGAAACACCATATATTTT
CASSSRDIPLSGNTIYF
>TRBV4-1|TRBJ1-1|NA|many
TGCGCCAGCAGCCAAGAACGAGGGGGAAGGACTGAAGCTTTCTTT
CASSQERGGRTEAFF
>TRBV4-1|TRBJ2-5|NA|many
TGCGCCAGCAGCCATCAGGGGTCTCAAGAGACCCAGTACTTC
CASSHQGSQETQYF
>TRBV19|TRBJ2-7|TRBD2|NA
TGTGCCAGTAGTAAGCTAGCGGGAGACTCCTACGAGCAGTACTTC
CASSKLAGDSYEQYF
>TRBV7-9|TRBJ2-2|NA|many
TGTGCCAGCAGTCACAACACCGGGGAGCTGTTTTTT
CASSHNTGELFF
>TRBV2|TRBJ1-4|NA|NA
TGTGCCATCAGTGAGAGTGGGCCCCCTGAAAAACTGTTTTTT
CAISESGPPEKLFF
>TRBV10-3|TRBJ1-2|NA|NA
TGTGCCATCAGTGAGTCGGGTGTCTATTGCTACACCTTC
CAISESGVYCYTF
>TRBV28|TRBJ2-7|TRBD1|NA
TGTGCCAGCAGTTATGGGGACAGGGAGGGCGAGCAGTACTTC
CASSYGDREGEQYF
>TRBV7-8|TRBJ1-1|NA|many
TGTGCCAGCAGCTTAGGTGGGCGTAGAGGTATAAACACTGAAGCTTTCTTT
CASSLGGRRGINTEAFF
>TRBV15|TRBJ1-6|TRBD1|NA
TGTGCCACCAGCACAGGGGGCGCTTATAATTCACCCCTCCACTTT
CATSTGGAYNSPLHF
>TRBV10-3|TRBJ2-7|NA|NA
TGTGCCATCAGTGAGGACATCCAAACCAGGAGCTCCTACGAGCAGTACTTC
CAISEDIQTRSSYEQYF
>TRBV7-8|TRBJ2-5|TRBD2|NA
TGTGCCAGCACCCCGGGAGGGCGGGCAGATACGCAGTACTTC
CASTPGGRADTQYF
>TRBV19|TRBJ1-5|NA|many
TGTGCCAGTAGCCAGAAATCCCCCGGGACATACCATCAGCCCCAGCATTTT
CASSQKSPGTYHQPQHF
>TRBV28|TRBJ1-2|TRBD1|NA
TGTGCCAGCAGGACGACGGGACAGGGCGACTATGGCTACACCTTC
CASRTTGQGDYGYTF
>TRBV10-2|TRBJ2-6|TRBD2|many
TGCGCCAGCAGTCGAACTAGCGGGGGAACTGGGGCCAACGTCCTGACTTTC
CASSRTSGGTGANVLTF
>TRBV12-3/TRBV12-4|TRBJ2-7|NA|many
TGTGCCAGCAGCCCACGATCGGGATACGAGCAGTACTTC
CASSPRSGYEQYF
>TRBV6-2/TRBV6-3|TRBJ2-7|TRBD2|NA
TGTGCCAGCAGTTACTCCGCTAGCGGCTACGAGCAGTACTTC
CASSYSASGYEQYF
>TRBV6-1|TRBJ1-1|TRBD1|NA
TGTGCCAGCAACGGGTGGACAGGGGTCATGAACACTGAAGCTTTCTTT
CASNGWTGVMNTEAFF
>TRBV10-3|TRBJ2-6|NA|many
TGTGCCACCGGGACAACTGGGGCCAACGTCCTGACTTTC
CATGTTGANVLTF
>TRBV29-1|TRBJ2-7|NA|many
TGCAGCGTTGTGAGTTCCCAACCACCCTACGAGCAGTACTTC
CSVVSSQPPYEQYF
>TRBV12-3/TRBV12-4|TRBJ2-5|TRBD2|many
TGTGCCAGCAGTTCAGCGGGAGGCGGAGAGACCCAGTACTTC
CASSSAGGGETQYF
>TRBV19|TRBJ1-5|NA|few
TGTGCCACAGGGCGAGTTAATCAGCCCCAGCATTTT
CATGRVNQPQHF
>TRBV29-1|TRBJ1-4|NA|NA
TGCAGCGTTGCCCTAGACCTCAACAAACTGTTTTTT
CSVALDLNKLFF
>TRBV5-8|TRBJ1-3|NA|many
TGTGCCAGCAGCTATTTTCAGTTCTCTGGAAACACCATATATTTT
CASSYFQFSGNTIYF
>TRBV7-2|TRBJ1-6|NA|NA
TGTGCCAGCAGTTCTGGCATACAGGGCGCCCATTCACCCCTCCACTTT
CASSSGIQGAHSPLHF
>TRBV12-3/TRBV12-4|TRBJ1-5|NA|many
TGTGCCAGCAACCATCGAGGGAGCAATCAGCCCCAGCATTTT
CASNHRGSNQPQHF
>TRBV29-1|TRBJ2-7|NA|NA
TGCAGCAGTGAAGGGGGGGGAATCCGAAGGGAGCAGTACTTC
CSSEGGGIRREQYF
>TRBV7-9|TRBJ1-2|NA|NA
TGTGCCAGCAGCTCCCGGGACGGAGACTATGGCTACACCTTC
CASSSRDGDYGYTF
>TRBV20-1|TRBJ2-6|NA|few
TGCAGTGCTAGAGGAACAGGGTTAAGCTCTGGGGCCAACGTCCTGACTTTC
CSARGTGLSSGANVLTF
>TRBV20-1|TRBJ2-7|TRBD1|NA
TGCAGTGCTAGAAAGGAGGGCCGGGACAGGAGCTCCTACGAGCAGTACTTC
CSARKEGRDRSSYEQYF
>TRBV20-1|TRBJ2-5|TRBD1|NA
TGCAGTGCTTCGGACAGGGGCGAGACCCAGTACTTC
CSASDRGETQYF
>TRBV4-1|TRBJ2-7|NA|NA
TGCGCCAGCAGCCAAGGGGGCTTTTACTCCTACGAGCAGTACTTC
CASSQGGFYSYEQYF
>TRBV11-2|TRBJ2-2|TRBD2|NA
TGTGCCAGCAGCCAAGAACTAGCGGGGGGCCCTTTCGGGGAGCTGTTTTTT
CASSQELAGGPFGELFF
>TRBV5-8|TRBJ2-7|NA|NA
TGTGCCAGCAGCTCCCCTTTGACCTACGAGCAGTACTTC
CASSSPLTYEQYF
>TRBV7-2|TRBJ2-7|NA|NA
TGTGCCAGCAGCAAAAATCCAGGGATTTCTGCCTACGAGCAGTACTTC
CASSKNPGISAYEQYF
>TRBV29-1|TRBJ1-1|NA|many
TGCAGCGTCGGAAGACAGGAGAACACTGAAGCTTTCTTT
CSVGRQENTEAFF
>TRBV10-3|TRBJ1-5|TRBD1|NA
TGTGCCATCAGTGGACGACAGGGGGGAATTGGGCCCCAGCATTTT
CAISGRQGGIGPQHF
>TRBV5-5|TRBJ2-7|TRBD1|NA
TGTGCCAGCAGCGTCACCGGGACAGGGTGGTACGAGCAGTACTTC
CASSVTGTGWYEQYF
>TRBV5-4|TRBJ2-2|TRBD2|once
TGTGCCAGCAGCCCCGTAGCGGGAGGGCCAGTCACCGGGGAGCTGTTTTTT
CASSPVAGGPVTGELFF
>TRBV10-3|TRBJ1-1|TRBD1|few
TGTGCCAGCAGTCCGCCGACAGGGGGCCGGATGGTGACTGAAGCTTTCTTT
CASSPPTGGRMVTEAFF
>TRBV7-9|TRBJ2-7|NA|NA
TGTGCCAGCAGCGCCAAGGGGGGCCCTAGCTCCTACGAGCAGTACTTC
CASSAKGGPSSYEQYF
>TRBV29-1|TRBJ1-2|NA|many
TGCAGCGTTGAAAAGTCGGACGCAGAAATGGGACTTGACTATGGCTACACCTTC
CSVEKSDAEMGLDYGYTF